A single sample is the source of the 23 T cell receptor beta chains below, sequenced in a study of long-term antiretroviral therapy in people with HIV. Runs used v3.0 of the immunoSEQ assay and were done at survey level. TCRdb keeps only in-frame clones here, not all; method: immunoSEQ multiplex PCR. Of about 16,000 clones in the sample, roughly 90% are singletons; the top ten hold around 12%. This specimen was unsorted PBMCs, taken 0.7 years before starting antiretroviral therapy. Receptors originate from a man aged 45-65 years with HIV.

This chain joins TRBV6-1 and TRBJ1-1; D perhaps matches TRBD1 (6 bases). The CDR3 sequence is 13 residues long. Trimming took off 8 bases at V and 0 bases at J, with 10 bases between the two ends. CDR1 and CDR2 from the germline V gene are MNHNS and SASEGT. The CDR3 region has the DNA TGTGCCAGCGGAGGACAGTTGAACACTGAAGCTTTCTTT. Its protein product is CASGGQLNTEAFF.

This chain joins TRBV29-1 and TRBJ2-7, with D possibly TRBD1 on 6 matching bases. V lost 4 bases, J lost 1 base, and 11 bases lay in between. Germline V CDR1 and CDR2: SQVTM, ANQGSEA. The CDR3 is 13 amino acids. The CDR3 nucleotides read TGCAGCGTTGCTGGGGGCGCGTCCTACGAGCAGTACTTC. Protein sequence: CSVAGGASYEQYF.

This chain links TRBV30 with TRBJ2-5; the match to TRBD1 covers 7 bases. Germline assignment: CDR1 GTSNPN and CDR2 SVGIG (reference sequence). Trimming cost V 1 base and J 0 bases; bases outside gene matches: 11. The CDR3 spans 17 residues. This CDR3 reads CAWSAIYTGAYQETQYF. The CDR3 nucleotides read TGTGCCTGGAGTGCAATATACACAGGGGCGTACCAAGAGACCCAGTACTTC. Full variable domain (missing parts from reference TRBV30 and TRBJ2-5): SQTIHQWPATLVQPVGSPLSLECTVEGTSNPNLYWYRQAAGRGLQLLFYSVGIGQISSEVPQNLSASRPQDRQFILSSKKLLLSDSGFYLCAWSAIYTGAYQETQYFGPGTRLLVL.

The gene calls are TRBV6-6 and TRBJ2-2, with D perhaps TRBD1 (5 bases). Per the germline V gene, CDR1 is MNHNY and CDR2 is SVGAGI (reference sequence). V was pared by 3 bases and J by 3 bases, with 11 bases between. The CDR3 has 15 residues. In DNA form, the CDR3 reads TGTGCCAGCAGTTATGCTAGGGGTGACACCGGGGAGCTGTTTTTT. Amino acids: CASSYARGDTGELFF.

This clone was counted between two and nine times. The V and J genes are TRBV30 and TRBJ1-1; D is unresolved. The germline CDR1 and CDR2 sequences are GTSNPN and SVGIG (reference sequence). V was cut by 0 bases and J by 4 bases, with 9 bases left in between. The CDR3 contains 13 residues. The CDR3 sequence: CAWSVPGSTEAFF. The CDR3, as DNA: TGTGCCTGGAGTGTACCTGGGAGCACTGAAGCTTTCTTT. Full variable domain (rest looked up from reference TRBV30 and TRBJ1-1): SQTIHQWPATLVQPVGSPLSLECTVEGTSNPNLYWYRQAAGRGLQLLFYSVGIGQISSEVPQNLSASRPQDRQFILSSKKLLLSDSGFYLCAWSVPGSTEAFFGQGTRLTVV.

This clone is termed large. The chain carries TRBV15 and TRBJ1-3; D is unresolved. CDR3 length: 15 amino acids. Germline lookup yields CDR1 LNHNV and CDR2 YYDKDF (reference sequence). The germline V and J ends were trimmed by 5 bases and 0 bases, with 11 bases remaining between them. CDR3 coding DNA: TGTGCCACCAGCCCGCCGATCGGCTCTGGAAACACCATATATTTT. The encoded protein is CATSPPIGSGNTIYF.

The chain combines TRBV6-1 with TRBJ1-1, with unresolved D. Germline CDR1 MNHNS, CDR2 SASEGT. Trimming took off 3 bases at V and 1 base at J, with 12 bases between the two ends. The CDR3 contains 15 residues. In DNA, the CDR3 is TGTGCCAGCAGTGAGGGCTTTTTAGGGAACACTGAAGCTTTCTTT. The encoded protein is CASSEGFLGNTEAFF.

This CDR3 is CASSQHADRDLYSNQPQHF. The CDR3 DNA follows: TGCGCCAGCAGTCAGCATGCAGACAGGGACCTTTATAGCAATCAGCCCCAGCATTTT. This chain connects TRBV4-1 to TRBJ1-5; 7 positions match TRBD1. The CDR3 covers 19 residues. The V segment lost 6 bases and the J segment 0 bases; nucleotides outside the gene matches: 17. The germline V gene has CDR1 MGHRA and CDR2 YSYEKL.

V is TRBV4-3 and J is TRBJ2-7; perhaps TRBD1 as D (6 bases). CDR3 length: 16 residues. Trimming took 0 bases from V and 0 from J, leaving 12 bases between them. Germline V gene lookup returns CDR1 LGHNA and CDR2 YSLEER. The CDR3 is CASSQDGQGLSYEQYF. In DNA form, the CDR3 reads TGCGCCAGCAGCCAAGATGGCCAGGGGCTCTCCTACGAGCAGTACTTC.

The CDR3 region is CASSLYGMGNQPQHF. The CDR3 nucleotides read TGTGCCAGCAGCTTATACGGGATGGGCAATCAGCCCCAGCATTTT. This chain joins TRBV7-2 and TRBJ1-5, with D uncertain. The CDR3 loop spans 15 amino acids. V was trimmed by 2 bases and J by 2 bases, leaving 10 bases between them. Per germline, CDR1 SGHTA and CDR2 FQGNSA.

The J gene is TRBJ1-2, the V gene TRBV9, with D perhaps TRBD1 (5 bases). The CDR3 is 16 residues long. V was trimmed by 4 bases and J by 0 bases, leaving 16 bases between them. Germline V gene data show CDR1 as SGDLS and CDR2 as YYNGEE. Here the CDR3 DNA reads TGTGCCAGCAGCCCGACCGTCCAGGGAGCTAACTATGGCTACACCTTC. Protein product: CASSPTVQGANYGYTF.

J is TRBJ2-7 and V is TRBV7-3; the D is unclear. Per germline, CDR1 SGHTA and CDR2 FQGTGA. The CDR3 is 17 amino acids. The germline V and J ends were trimmed by 2 bases and 4 bases, with 21 bases remaining between them. The DNA of the CDR3 is TGTGCCAGCAGCTTAGCCCCTCCCTCAGGTGGCCTGTACGAGCAGTACTTC. The encoded protein is CASSLAPPSGGLYEQYF.

For the CDR3, the DNA is TGCAGCGTTGAAATAGGGACAGGGTTTGGCTACACCTTC. It is translated as CSVEIGTGFGYTF. The V and J genes are TRBV29-1 and TRBJ1-2; 9 nucleotides align to TRBD1. The length of the CDR3 is 13 residues. V dropped 2 bases and J dropped 7; count of bases not matched to a gene: 5. Germline V gives CDR1 SQVTM, CDR2 ANQGSEA.

This rearrangement joins TRBV5-4 to TRBJ2-5; D is possibly TRBD1 or TRBD2 (5 bases each). Germline loops: CDR1 SGHNT, CDR2 YYREEE (reference sequence). V lost 4 bases, J lost 5 bases, and 18 bases lay in between. This CDR3 contains 15 residues. The CDR3 nucleotides are TGTGCCAGCAGCGTGACCCGGGGCGGTGGGGAGACCCAGTACTTC. This gives the protein CASSVTRGGGETQYF.

The chain links TRBV5-4 to TRBJ2-5; D may match TRBD1 or TRBD2 (6 bases each). The CDR3 is made up of 18 amino acids. Germline V CDR1 and CDR2: SGHNT, YYREEE (reference sequence). The V end lost 3 bases, the J end lost 2 bases, and 23 bases lay between the germline ends. The CDR3 DNA is TGTGCCAGCAGCTCCGGGACACCGGCCTGGGACTCTCAAGAGACCCAGTACTTC. Its protein is CASSSGTPAWDSQETQYF.

The CDR3 reads CASSADLYTGELFF. The CDR3 DNA is TGCGCCAGCAGCGCGGACTTATACACCGGGGAGCTGTTTTTT. This sequence joins TRBV5-1 and TRBJ2-2; tentatively, D is TRBD2 (5 bases). This CDR3 is 14 amino acids long. Germline CDR1 and CDR2: SGHRS and YFSETQ. V lost 4 bases and J 3 bases, leaving 10 bases between the germline ends.

This sequence joins TRBV5-1 and TRBJ2-3, with TRBD1 matching over 7 bases. Germline-derived CDR1 and CDR2 are SGHRS and YFSETQ. The CDR3 is 16 residues long. V dropped 4 bases and J dropped 0; count of bases not matched to a gene: 8. The CDR3 here is CASSPQGDLSTDTQYF. The CDR3 coding sequence is TGCGCCAGCAGCCCTCAGGGGGACCTTAGCACAGATACGCAGTATTTT.

The V call is TRBV7-9, the J call TRBJ2-7, with D hard to call. This CDR3 comprises 13 residues. Germline-derived CDR1 and CDR2 are SEHNR and FQNEAQ (reference sequence). Trimming shortened V by 3 bases and J by 5 bases, and 11 bases separated the two germline ends. CDR3 region: CASSFAVLNEQYF. The CDR3 nucleotides are TGTGCCAGCAGCTTCGCGGTATTGAACGAGCAGTACTTC.

The chain employs TRBV11-3 and TRBJ2-7, with TRBD1 matching 10 bases. The CDR3 has 14 amino acids. The V gene end was trimmed by 0 bases and the J gene end by 8 bases; junction bases not matched to a gene: 4. The germline gives CDR1 SGHNT, CDR2 YENEEA. CDR3 region: CASSLDPGQGKQYF. DNA for the CDR3: TGTGCCAGCAGCTTAGATCCGGGACAGGGGAAGCAGTACTTC. Drawing the rest from reference TRBV11-3 and TRBJ2-7, the complete variable domain is EAGVVQSPRYKIIEKKQPVAFWCNPISGHNTLYWYLQNLGQGPELLIRYENEEAVDDSQLPKDRFSAERLKGVDSTLKIQPAELGDSAVYLCASSLDPGQGKQYFGPGTRLTVT.

V usage is TRBV2 and J usage is TRBJ1-4, with a possible D match to TRBD1 (5 bases). Looked up from germline, CDR1 is SNHLY and CDR2 is FYNNEI. V lost 4 bases, J lost 8 bases, and 20 bases lay in between. The CDR3 consists of 16 residues. CDR3 loop: CASSANTDRWGEKLFF. For the CDR3, the DNA is TGTGCCAGCAGTGCGAATACCGACAGATGGGGAGAAAAACTGTTTTTT.

The chain combines TRBV28 with TRBJ2-7; 8 bases fit TRBD2. J gave up 3 bases and V 2 bases, and 3 bases lay outside the gene matches. The CDR3 runs to 14 residues. Germline V gene lookup returns CDR1 MDHEN and CDR2 SYDVKM. In nucleotides, the CDR3 is TGTGCCAGCAGTTTAACGGGGGGGGACTACGAGCAGTACTTC. Translated: CASSLTGGDYEQYF. Full variable domain (remainder filled in from reference TRBV28 and TRBJ2-7): DVKVTQSSRYLVKRTGEKVFLECVQDMDHENMFWYRQDPGLGLRLIYFSYDVKMKEKGDIPEGYSVSREKKERFSLILESASTNQTSMYLCASSLTGGDYEQYFGPGTRLTVT.

The rearrangement links TRBV7-6 to TRBJ2-3; TRBD2 matches at 7 bases. J was trimmed by 4 bases and V by 5 bases; bases with no gene match: 9. The germline V gene has CDR1 SGHVS and CDR2 FNYEAQ. There are 15 residues in the CDR3. CDR3 coding DNA: TGTGCCAGCAGCCTTACCTACGCGGGAGCAGATACGCAGTATTTT. Translated: CASSLTYAGADTQYF.

This clone occurred once. The chain links TRBV6-1 to TRBJ2-3, with D perhaps TRBD1 (7 bases). This CDR3 comprises 14 residues. Germline CDR1 reads MNHNS; CDR2 reads SASEGT. V gave up 7 bases and J gave up 1 base, with 12 bases separating them. For the CDR3, the DNA is TGTGCCAGCAAAACAGGGGAGGGCACAGATACGCAGTATTTT. Encoded protein: CASKTGEGTDTQYF.